This TCR beta chain was recovered during a study of blood T cells in healthy people across ages. Study-wide findings and caveats: Unsorted PBMCs prevented conclusive naive versus antigen-experienced comparison.

Alongside a J-beta primer mix, a sample-barcoded 5' primer served in a second PCR lasting about 6 to 11 cycles. TCRdb reanalysed the 5' RACE reads using MiXCR and keeps one entry per CDR3 protein. The data hold about 720,000 distinct CDR3 sequences, with more than 20% observed a single time. Germline V CDR1 and CDR2: GTSNPN, SVGIG (reference sequence). Between the trimmed V and J ends, which lost 8 bases and 4 bases, there was a span of 20 bases. This CDR3 has 14 amino acids. This clonotype was recorded a few times. Its antigen is unidentified. Aged roughly 6 to 100, donors were systemically healthy Caucasians from Russia. In addition, the sample was reused for a study of T cells of mothers and their children. From that paper: Per child, roughly 3.1 million TCR beta CDR3 reads were obtained, against over 8.5 million per mother.

The chain is built from TRBV30 and TRBJ1-2, with D possibly matching TRBD1 (6 bases). Sequencing was done on a sample of blood. This receptor was identified in a boy under 18 in good health. The CDR3 here is CARRPGDFSYGYTF. The CDR3, as DNA: TGTGCCAGACGCCCAGGGGACTTCTCCTATGGCTACACCTTC.